These 11 T cell receptor beta chains were all obtained from the same sample, sequenced in a study of blood T cell repertoires in COVID-19 (dated by TCRdb to about 2020). Libraries were prepared through the immunoSEQ multiplex PCR assay. TCRdb retrieved this table from immuneACCESS and kept in-frame rearrangements only. Not all clones are present; in checked studies, unresolved V genes account for under half, and no reason is known for the remainder. The sample records about 250,000 clones, around 79% of which are singletons. In total, the top ten clones hold about 3% of the sample. Material: peripheral blood. The receptors originated from a woman older than 75 with acute or convalescent COVID-19.

V and J are TRBV19 and TRBJ2-1; 11 nucleotides match TRBD1. Unmatched junction bases numbered 6, after V lost 5 bases and J lost 6 bases. CDR1 and CDR2 from the germline V gene are LNHDA and SQIVND (reference sequence). The CDR3 length is 15 residues. CDR3 nucleotide sequence: TGTGCCAGTAGTTCCCGGGACAGGGGGTCCAATGAGCAGTTCTTC. Translation: CASSSRDRGSNEQFF. Variable domain in full (rest from reference TRBV19 and TRBJ2-1): DGGITQSPKYLFRKEGQNVTLSCEQNLNHDAMYWYRQDPGQGLRLIYYSQIVNDFQKGDIAEGYSVSREKKESFPLTVTSAQKNPTAFYLCASSSRDRGSNEQFFGPGTRLTVL.

This chain uses TRBV10-3 with TRBJ1-1; TRBD1 matches 8 bases. V was pared by 6 bases and J by 5 bases, with 8 bases of the junction left unmatched. Germline CDR1 is ENHRY and CDR2 is SYGVKD. The CDR3 loop spans 14 amino acids. The CDR3, as DNA: TGTGCCATCAGGAGGACAGGGATGAGTACTGAAGCTTTCTTT. Translated: CAIRRTGMSTEAFF.

The chain is built from TRBV7-9 and TRBJ1-2, with 7 bases identical to TRBD1. The V gene end was trimmed by 1 base and the J gene end by 6 bases; junction bases not matched to a gene: 5. The CDR3 has 14 residues. The germline CDR1 and CDR2 sequences are SEHNR and FQNEAQ (reference sequence). The CDR3 spells CASSLGRQGDGYTF. The CDR3 nucleotides are TGTGCCAGCAGCTTAGGCCGACAGGGAGATGGCTACACCTTC.

The chain carries TRBV11-2 and TRBJ2-1, with 8 bases matching TRBD1. J lost 4 bases, V lost 4 bases, and 6 bases had no gene match. Germline lookup yields CDR1 SGHAT and CDR2 FQNNGV. This CDR3 comprises 15 residues. CDR3 protein: CASSSLQGGYNEQFF. As DNA, the CDR3 is TGTGCCAGCAGCTCCTTACAGGGGGGATACAATGAGCAGTTCTTC.

The chain has TRBV2 and TRBJ1-2, with D unclear. The CDR3 length is 11 residues. The germline CDR1 and CDR2 sequences are SNHLY and FYNNEI. V shed 3 bases and J shed 8 bases, with 7 bases lying between them. This CDR3 is CASSEYWGYTF. CDR3 DNA sequence: TGTGCCAGCAGTGAGTACTGGGGCTACACCTTC.

The rearrangement links TRBV7-2 to TRBJ2-5; 9 nucleotides match TRBD2. After removal of 3 bases from V and 2 bases from J, the junction contained 13 bases not matched to a gene. The CDR3 is 18 amino acids. Germline CDR1 reads SGHTA; CDR2 reads FQGNSA. The chain's CDR3 is CASSFARGGGLGQETQYF. In DNA form, the CDR3 reads TGTGCCAGCAGCTTCGCGCGGGGGGGCGGTTTAGGGCAAGAGACCCAGTACTTC.

This clone was seen a handful of times. This sequence joins TRBV20-1 and TRBJ2-1; D gene unclear. V was shortened by 3 bases and J by 12 bases, with 12 bases between the two germline ends. The CDR3 extends over 11 amino acids. Germline CDR1 and CDR2: DFQATT and SNEGSKA (reference sequence). This CDR3 is CSASPRTTQFF. The CDR3 nucleotides are TGCAGTGCTAGCCCCCGAACTACGCAGTTCTTC.

This sequence joins TRBV12-5 and TRBJ2-3; no definite D call. Trimming stripped 7 bases from V and 6 bases from J, with 11 bases between. Germline V gene sequence: CDR1 LGHNT, CDR2 FRNRAP. This CDR3 spans 12 amino acids. CDR3 in DNA: TGTGCTAGTGCAACCACCGCGGATACGCAGTATTTT. Translating it yields CASATTADTQYF.

This clone has a count of ten or more. The chain carries TRBV5-4 and TRBJ2-7, with 8 bases aligning to TRBD1. This CDR3 has 14 amino acids. After removal of 4 bases from V and 2 bases from J, the junction contained 5 bases not matched to a gene. The germline gives CDR1 SGHNT, CDR2 YYREEE (reference sequence). The DNA of the CDR3 is TGTGCCAGCAGCCCGACGACAGGGGCCTACGAGCAGTACTTC. Its translation is CASSPTTGAYEQYF.

The J gene is TRBJ1-5, the V gene TRBV3-1 (or the pseudogene TRBV3-2); D perhaps matches TRBD1 (6 bases). Germline V CDR1 and CDR2: LGHDT, YNNKEL (reference sequence). Trimming pared 5 bases from V and 4 bases from J, leaving 12 bases between. The CDR3 spans 14 residues. In DNA form, the CDR3 reads TGTGCCAGCAGCTTCGGACAGATTAATCAGCCCCAGCATTTT. Translation gives CASSFGQINQPQHF.

This clone was counted once. The rearrangement uses TRBV7-2 and TRBJ2-5, with TRBD2 matching over 12 bases. Germline loops: CDR1 SGHTA, CDR2 FQGNSA. This CDR3 has 17 amino acids. V lost 1 base to trimming and J lost 8 bases; unmatched junction nucleotides: 11. DNA of the CDR3: TGTGCCAGCAGCTTAGGGCCCCCGACTAGCGGGGGTGAAACCCAGTACTTC. The encoded protein is CASSLGPPTSGGETQYF. Variable domain in full (rest from reference TRBV7-2 and TRBJ2-5): GAGVSQSPSNKVTEKGKDVELRCDPISGHTALYWYRQSLGQGLEFLIYFQGNSAPDKSGLPSDRFSAERTGGSVSTLTIQRTQQEDSAVYLCASSLGPPTSGGETQYFGPGTRLLVL.